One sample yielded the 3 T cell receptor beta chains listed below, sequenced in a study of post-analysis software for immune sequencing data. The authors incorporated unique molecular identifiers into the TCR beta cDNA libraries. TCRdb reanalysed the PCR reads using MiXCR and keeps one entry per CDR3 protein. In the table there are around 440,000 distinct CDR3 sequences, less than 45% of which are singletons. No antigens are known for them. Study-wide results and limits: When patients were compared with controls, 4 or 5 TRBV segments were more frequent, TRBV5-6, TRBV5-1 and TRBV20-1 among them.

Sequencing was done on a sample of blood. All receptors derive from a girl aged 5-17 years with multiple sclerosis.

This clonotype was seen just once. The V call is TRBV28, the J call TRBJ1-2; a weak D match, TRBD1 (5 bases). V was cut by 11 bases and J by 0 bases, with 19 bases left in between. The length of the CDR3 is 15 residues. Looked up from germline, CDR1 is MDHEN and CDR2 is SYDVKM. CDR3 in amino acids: CAATFGAVPNYGYTF. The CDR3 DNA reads TGTGCCGCTACTTTCGGGGCAGTGCCTAACTATGGCTACACCTTC.

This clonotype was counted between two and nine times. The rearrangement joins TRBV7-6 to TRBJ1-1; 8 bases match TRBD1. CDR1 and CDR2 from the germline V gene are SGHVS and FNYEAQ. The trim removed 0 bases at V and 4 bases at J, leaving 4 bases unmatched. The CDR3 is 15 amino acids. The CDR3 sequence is CASSLAQGGGTEAFF. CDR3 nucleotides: TGTGCCAGCAGCTTAGCACAGGGGGGGGGCACTGAAGCTTTCTTT.

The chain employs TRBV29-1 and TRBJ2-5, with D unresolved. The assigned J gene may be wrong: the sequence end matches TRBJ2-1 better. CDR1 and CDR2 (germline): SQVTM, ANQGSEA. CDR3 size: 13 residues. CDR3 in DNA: TGCAGCGTTCGACCGAGGTACCAAGAGACCCAGTTCTTC. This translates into CSVRPRYQETQFF.